This is a list of T cell receptor beta chains from one sample in a study of T cell changes during pregnancy in multiple sclerosis. Sequenced by immunoSEQ multiplex PCR; TCRdb stores in-frame clones only, minus some. The sample has 30,000 to 40,000 clones; 90% to 95% are singletons. Source: CD4+ T cells from peripheral blood mononuclear cells, taken in the third trimester of pregnancy. The receptors come from a female donor in good health, enrolled as a control in a pregnancy study. CDR3s include the opening cysteine and the closing phenylalanine or tryptophan. The order of the fields is J gene, D gene, V gene, clone size, CDR3 DNA, CDR3 protein. The D gene is left open where the match is weak. Where a row states a size, it is once, few, many or the class of an expanded clone; other rows omit it.

j_call: TRBJ2-3
d_call: TRBD2
v_call: TRBV19
clone_size: NA
cdr3_nt: TGTGCCAGTAGTAATGGACTAGCGGGGGATACGCAGTATTTT
cdr3_aa: CASSNGLAGDTQYF

j_call: TRBJ2-3
d_call: TRBD2
v_call: TRBV19
clone_size: NA
cdr3_nt: TGTGCCAGTAGGTTAGCGGGAGGGGACAATACGCAGTATTTT
cdr3_aa: CASRLAGGDNTQYF

j_call: TRBJ1-6
d_call: NA
v_call: TRBV6-4
clone_size: NA
cdr3_nt: TGTGCCAGCAGTGACCGTCCCCATTCACCCCTCCACTTT
cdr3_aa: CASSDRPHSPLHF

j_call: TRBJ2-5
d_call: TRBD1
v_call: TRBV29-1
clone_size: NA
cdr3_nt: TGCAGCGCCCGACAGGGGGCGACAGAGACCCAGTACTTC
cdr3_aa: CSARQGATETQYF

j_call: TRBJ2-2
d_call: NA
v_call: TRBV12-2
clone_size: NA
cdr3_nt: TGTGCAAGTCGCTTAAAGGTTCGGGGAGCTAACACCGGGGAGCTGTTTTTT
cdr3_aa: CASRLKVRGANTGELFF

j_call: TRBJ2-4
d_call: NA
v_call: TRBV19
clone_size: NA
cdr3_nt: TGTGCCAGTACCGGTGAGAGGGCGTCCAAAAACATTCAGTACTTC
cdr3_aa: CASTGERASKNIQYF

j_call: TRBJ1-5
d_call: NA
v_call: TRBV15
clone_size: NA
cdr3_nt: TGTGCCACCAGCAGAGTAGAGCGGGGAAATCAGCCCCAGCATTTT
cdr3_aa: CATSRVERGNQPQHF

j_call: TRBJ2-2
d_call: TRBD1
v_call: TRBV5-4
clone_size: NA
cdr3_nt: TGTGCCAGCAGTGGGGGACAGGGCGACACCGGGGAGCTGTTTTTT
cdr3_aa: CASSGGQGDTGELFF

j_call: TRBJ2-6
d_call: NA
v_call: TRBV25-1
clone_size: NA
cdr3_nt: TGTGCCAGCAGCCCAACTAGCCCGCAGGCAGGGGCCAACGTCCTGACTTTC
cdr3_aa: CASSPTSPQAGANVLTF

j_call: TRBJ2-7
d_call: NA
v_call: TRBV7-2
clone_size: NA
cdr3_nt: TGTGCCAGCGGAGACAGGTTATCCTACGAGCAGTACTTC
cdr3_aa: CASGDRLSYEQYF

j_call: TRBJ2-1
d_call: NA
v_call: TRBV10-3
clone_size: NA
cdr3_nt: TGTGCTATCAGTGAAACGGGGAATGAGCAGTTCTTC
cdr3_aa: CAISETGNEQFF

j_call: TRBJ1-1
d_call: NA
v_call: TRBV5-4
clone_size: NA
cdr3_nt: TGTGCCAGCAGCTTGGCGGGAGGGGACACTGAAGCTTTCTTT
cdr3_aa: CASSLAGGDTEAFF

j_call: TRBJ2-7
d_call: TRBD1
v_call: TRBV5-1
clone_size: NA
cdr3_nt: TGCGCCAGCAGCTTGAGGTCAGGGGGTCCTTACGAGCAGTACTTC
cdr3_aa: CASSLRSGGPYEQYF

j_call: TRBJ2-7
d_call: NA
v_call: TRBV27
clone_size: NA
cdr3_nt: TGTGCCAGCAGTCGCCTCGGGGGGCCCGGGGGCGAGCAGTACTTC
cdr3_aa: CASSRLGGPGGEQYF

j_call: TRBJ2-7
d_call: TRBD1
v_call: TRBV28
clone_size: NA
cdr3_nt: TGTGCCAGCAGGCGTACAGGGGGCTCCTACGAGCAGTACTTC
cdr3_aa: CASRRTGGSYEQYF

j_call: TRBJ1-5
d_call: NA
v_call: TRBV5-5
clone_size: few
cdr3_nt: TGTGCCAGCAGCTTTTCGGGGGTGGGGAGCAATCAGCCCCAGCATTTT
cdr3_aa: CASSFSGVGSNQPQHF

j_call: TRBJ2-4
d_call: TRBD1
v_call: TRBV19
clone_size: NA
cdr3_nt: TGTGCCAGTAGGGACCCGGGACAGAGAAACATTCAGTACTTC
cdr3_aa: CASRDPGQRNIQYF

j_call: TRBJ2-5
d_call: TRBD2
v_call: TRBV5-6
clone_size: NA
cdr3_nt: TGTGCCAGCAGCTGGCCTAGCGGACTCCAAGAGACCCAGTACTTC
cdr3_aa: CASSWPSGLQETQYF

j_call: TRBJ1-1
d_call: NA
v_call: TRBV13
clone_size: NA
cdr3_nt: TGTGCCAGCAGCTCCGCGCTGGTACTTGAAGCTTTCTTT
cdr3_aa: CASSSALVLEAFF

j_call: TRBJ2-3
d_call: TRBD2
v_call: TRBV19
clone_size: NA
cdr3_nt: TGTGCCAGTAGTAGGGGGGGTCGCACAGATACGCAGTATTTT
cdr3_aa: CASSRGGRTDTQYF

j_call: TRBJ2-3
d_call: TRBD2
v_call: TRBV19
clone_size: few
cdr3_nt: TGTGCCAGTAAACCGGCGGGGGTACCAGATACGCAGTATTTT
cdr3_aa: CASKPAGVPDTQYF

j_call: TRBJ1-5
d_call: TRBD1
v_call: TRBV28
clone_size: NA
cdr3_nt: TGTGCCAGCAGTACGCCTGGACAGGGGACTCAGCCCCAGCATTTT
cdr3_aa: CASSTPGQGTQPQHF

j_call: TRBJ1-5
d_call: NA
v_call: TRBV7-6
clone_size: once
cdr3_nt: TGTGCCAGCAGCTTAGCGTCGTCCCCCTATAATCAGCCCCAGCATTTT
cdr3_aa: CASSLASSPYNQPQHF

j_call: TRBJ2-3
d_call: NA
v_call: TRBV5-1
clone_size: NA
cdr3_nt: TGCGCCAGCAGCCCGTACGGGGATGGCACAGATACGCAGTATTTT
cdr3_aa: CASSPYGDGTDTQYF

j_call: TRBJ2-2
d_call: NA
v_call: TRBV4-1
clone_size: NA
cdr3_nt: TGCGCCAGCAGCGGACGGACTCAGAACACCGGGGAGCTGTTTTTT
cdr3_aa: CASSGRTQNTGELFF

j_call: TRBJ2-1
d_call: TRBD2
v_call: TRBV29-1
clone_size: NA
cdr3_nt: TGCAGCGCAGCGGGGGGGGAAAATGAGCAGTTCTTC
cdr3_aa: CSAAGGENEQFF

j_call: TRBJ2-2
d_call: TRBD2
v_call: TRBV7-7
clone_size: once
cdr3_nt: TGTGCCAGCAGCCCCGGACTAGCGAACGGGGAGCTGTTTTTT
cdr3_aa: CASSPGLANGELFF

j_call: TRBJ2-1
d_call: NA
v_call: TRBV6-6
clone_size: NA
cdr3_nt: TGTGCCAGCAGTTATGGTCGCGGAGCCTACAATGAGCAGTTCTTC
cdr3_aa: CASSYGRGAYNEQFF

j_call: TRBJ2-2
d_call: NA
v_call: TRBV19
clone_size: NA
cdr3_nt: TGTGCCAGTAGTACCCCCACCGGGACTGGTACCGGGGAGCTGTTTTTT
cdr3_aa: CASSTPTGTGTGELFF

j_call: TRBJ2-3
d_call: NA
v_call: TRBV7-2
clone_size: NA
cdr3_nt: TGTGCCAGCAGCTATCGGACATCTAGCACAGATACGCAGTATTTT
cdr3_aa: CASSYRTSSTDTQYF